These T cell receptor beta chains were read from a single sample in a study of T cell repertoires in cytomegalovirus infection. Each CDR3 protein is one row after TCRdb ran MiXCR on the reads. The data contain some 310,000 distinct CDR3 sequences, 25% of them singletons. Their antigens remain unidentified. Source: cultured PBMCs, taken from culture after CMV antigen stimulation. The receptors were gathered from a human donor in good health (CMV status not recorded). Some clones in this sample may be carry-over from other donors' samples. Both conserved end residues are trimmed from each CDR3. Size is stated for part of the rows, as once, few or many counts, or as a class when the clone is expanded.

SVAGLAVNKFSYNEQF	TRBV29-1	TRBJ2-1	-
ASSQTGQGNNIQY	TRBV27	TRBJ2-4	many
ASSQAGRLNTEAF	TRBV4-1	TRBJ1-1	many
ASSLYRVAETQY	TRBV7-2	TRBJ2-5	few
ASKTVRQLQETQY	TRBV6-5	TRBJ2-5	-
ASRKMGRTSGNEQF	TRBV7-2	TRBJ2-1	many
AISEGRSNEKLF	TRBV10-3	TRBJ1-4	many
ASSDTSGQETQY	TRBV2	TRBJ2-5	-
ASSRVNEQF	TRBV7-9	TRBJ2-1	many
ASTLQGYTYEQY	TRBV28	TRBJ2-7	few
ASSWTQSGDTDTQY	TRBV6-2/TRBV6-3	TRBJ2-3	-
ASSSTKGQDSSYNEQF	TRBV12-3/TRBV12-4	TRBJ2-1	-
ASSSGRLSNEKLF	TRBV14	TRBJ1-4	-
SARPGTVLNYGYT	TRBV20-1	TRBJ1-2	-
ASSQDEAPEETQY	TRBV4-1	TRBJ2-5	many
ASSSTGANNYGYT	TRBV7-2	TRBJ1-2	many
ASSLAPHRNEQF	TRBV7-9	TRBJ2-1	many
ASSFASKGEQF	TRBV7-3	TRBJ2-1	once
ASSLYMDTQY	TRBV7-2	TRBJ2-3	many
ASSLGSGYIQY	TRBV7-9	TRBJ2-4	many
ASSFVPGLLYNEQF	TRBV7-9	TRBJ2-1	many
ASLGGITYNEQF	TRBV7-2	TRBJ2-1	many
ASSSLRSGNTIY	TRBV19	TRBJ1-3	-
AIMSSLITDTQY	TRBV10-3	TRBJ2-3	few
ASSGTGTEKLF	TRBV27	TRBJ1-4	few
ASTSSGRKGGANVLT	TRBV19	TRBJ2-6	many
ASSDAGWYTEAF	TRBV10-2	TRBJ1-1	few
ASSPRNRGITMNTEAF	TRBV18	TRBJ1-1	few
ASSQGRGGGYSYNEQF	TRBV4-3	TRBJ2-1	-
SAERASGRSYEQY	TRBV20-1	TRBJ2-7	-
ASSLLAGWLDTQY	TRBV13	TRBJ2-3	many
ASSQDRGTFQPQH	TRBV4-1	TRBJ1-5	few